This record concerns one TCR beta chain sequence. Antigen unknown. Investigators sorted each CD8+ T cell subset in triplicate, taking approximately 300,000 cells each time. CD45RO-CCR7+CD27+CD95- marked naive CD8+ T cells. UMI-labeled 5' RACE yielded the TRB cDNA libraries. From the 5' RACE reads, TCRdb lists one entry per CDR3 protein and no DNA. The listing contains approximately 96,000 distinct CDR3 sequences. The CDR3 totals 13 residues. Germline CDR1 reads SGHTA; CDR2 reads FQGNSA. The data were obtained in a study of CXCR3-negative and CXCR3-positive naive CD8 T cells. Study-wide results and limits: Both naive subsets showed comparably high diversity, and memory CD8+ cells showed much lower diversity. CXCR3-positive naive cells carried more hydrophobic TRB CDR3s than CXCR3-negative ones. CXCR3 expression dropped partially after cryopreservation, and most assays relied on fresh PBMCs.

This rearrangement joins TRBV7-2 to TRBJ2-7. Sequenced material: naive CXCR3+ CD8+ T cells from blood. Subset indicated: CD45RO-CCR7+CD27+CD95- naive CD8+ T cells expressing CXCR3 (TNR3+). The TCR was taken from a human donor in good health. Some clones in this sample may be carry-over from other donors' samples. The CDR3 loop is CASSLDPRYEQYF.